This is a list of T cell receptor beta chains from one sample in a study of vaccination effects on CD4 cells after COVID-19. Their cognate antigens are unknown. Generated by immunoSEQ multiplex PCR, the TCRdb table keeps only in-frame clones and is missing some. This table has tens of thousands of clones, approximately 69% appearing once. The specimen was CD4+ T cells from PBMCs cultured with SARS-CoV-2 spike peptides, collected before COVID-19 vaccination. These receptors were collected from a human donor who had a prior SARS-CoV-2 infection. Both conserved end residues are part of each CDR3. A D gene is named only where the DNA matches it firmly. A row's size may be missing; if present it is once, few, many or a size class.

V: TRBV5-3
J: TRBJ1-5
D: NA
size: NA
CDR3: CARRLQGLGNQPQHF
DNA: TGTGCCAGAAGGCTACAGGGTTTGGGCAATCAGCCCCAGCATTTT

V: TRBV2
J: TRBJ2-2
D: NA
size: NA
CDR3: CASKRGTPNTGELFF
DNA: TGTGCCAGCAAGAGGGGGACACCGAACACCGGGGAGCTGTTTTTT

V: TRBV21-1
J: TRBJ2-4
D: NA
size: once
CDR3: CASSRGRGGMIKNIQYF
DNA: TGTGCCAGCAGCAGAGGGCGCGGGGGGATGATTAAAAACATTCAGTACTTC

V: TRBV5-8
J: TRBJ1-4
D: NA
size: NA
CDR3: CASSLGSRRLFF
DNA: TGTGCCAGCAGCCTCGGTTCTCGGCGACTGTTTTTT

V: TRBV19
J: TRBJ1-2
D: NA
size: NA
CDR3: CASTPAREGVDYGYTF
DNA: TGTGCCAGTACCCCCGCCCGGGAGGGAGTGGACTATGGCTACACCTTC

V: TRBV4-3
J: TRBJ2-2
D: TRBD2
size: few
CDR3: CASSQVSGTNTGELFF
DNA: TGCGCCAGCAGCCAAGTTAGCGGGACGAACACCGGGGAGCTGTTTTTT

V: TRBV15
J: TRBJ2-7
D: NA
size: NA
CDR3: CATSRDLLAHEQYF
DNA: TGTGCCACCAGCAGAGATTTACTAGCCCACGAGCAGTACTTC

V: TRBV7-2
J: TRBJ1-2
D: NA
size: NA
CDR3: CASSLISNYGYTF
DNA: TGTGCCAGCAGCCTGATTAGTAACTATGGCTACACCTTC

V: TRBV2
J: TRBJ1-6
D: NA
size: NA
CDR3: CASRAGTGTNNSPLHF
DNA: TGTGCCAGCAGGGCTGGGACGGGAACCAATAATTCACCCCTCCACTTT

V: TRBV7-3
J: TRBJ2-2
D: NA
size: once
CDR3: CASSPAATGPNTGELFF
DNA: TGTGCCAGCAGCCCCGCCGCGACGGGCCCGAACACCGGGGAGCTGTTTTTT

V: TRBV2
J: TRBJ2-4
D: NA
size: once
CDR3: CASRGEGGFLQYF
DNA: TGTGCCAGCAGAGGTGAGGGAGGTTTTCTTCAGTACTTC

V: TRBV14
J: TRBJ1-6
D: NA
size: NA
CDR3: CASSQSSGTPLHF
DNA: TGTGCCAGCAGCCAGTCATCGGGAACACCCCTCCACTTT

V: TRBV5-8
J: TRBJ2-1
D: TRBD2
size: NA
CDR3: CASSKTSGGGSSYNEQFF
DNA: TGTGCCAGCAGCAAGACTTCCGGCGGGGGAAGCTCCTACAATGAGCAGTTCTTC

V: TRBV7-9
J: TRBJ1-1
D: NA
size: NA
CDR3: CASSIGLDFNTEAFF
DNA: TGTGCCAGCAGCATAGGCCTAGACTTTAACACTGAAGCTTTCTTT

V: TRBV9
J: TRBJ2-3
D: TRBD2
size: few
CDR3: CASSVFGAGVPDTQYF
DNA: TGTGCCAGCAGCGTATTTGGAGCGGGAGTCCCAGATACGCAGTATTTT

V: TRBV7-9
J: TRBJ1-2
D: TRBD1
size: once
CDR3: CASSFWDRESNYGYTF
DNA: TGTGCCAGCAGCTTTTGGGACAGGGAATCTAACTATGGCTACACCTTC

V: TRBV5-1
J: TRBJ2-7
D: NA
size: once
CDR3: CASRPAGSKSYEQYF
DNA: TGCGCCAGCCGCCCCGCAGGGTCAAAGTCCTACGAGCAGTACTTC

V: TRBV7-3
J: TRBJ2-1
D: TRBD1
size: NA
CDR3: CASSFLGTGVADEQFF
DNA: TGTGCCAGCAGCTTTCTGGGGACAGGGGTTGCCGATGAGCAGTTCTTC

V: TRBV19
J: TRBJ2-1
D: NA
size: NA
CDR3: CASSQNTYNEQFF
DNA: TGTGCCAGTAGCCAAAATACCTACAATGAGCAGTTCTTC

V: TRBV20-1
J: TRBJ2-5
D: NA
size: NA
CDR3: CSAISIQTQYF
DNA: TGCAGTGCTATTTCCATTCAGACCCAGTACTTC

V: TRBV28
J: TRBJ1-2
D: NA
size: few
CDR3: CASSLVAGDPYGYTF
DNA: TGTGCCAGCAGTTTAGTGGCAGGGGACCCCTATGGCTACACCTTC

V: TRBV7-2
J: TRBJ1-5
D: NA
size: few
CDR3: CASSSDMAHQPQHF
DNA: TGTGCCAGCAGCTCGGACATGGCGCATCAGCCCCAGCATTTT

V: TRBV5-1
J: TRBJ2-2
D: TRBD1
size: NA
CDR3: CASSRDSDTGELFF
DNA: TGCGCCAGCAGCAGGGACAGTGACACCGGGGAGCTGTTTTTT

V: TRBV5-1
J: TRBJ2-3
D: NA
size: few
CDR3: CASSLEGDTQYF
DNA: TGCGCCAGCAGCTTGGAAGGGGATACGCAGTATTTT

V: TRBV10-3
J: TRBJ2-7
D: TRBD1
size: NA
CDR3: CAISEGDSRSYEQYF
DNA: TGTGCCATCAGTGAGGGGGACAGCCGCTCCTACGAGCAGTACTTC

V: TRBV27
J: TRBJ1-1
D: TRBD1
size: NA
CDR3: CASSPLGQTTNTEAFF
DNA: TGTGCCAGCAGTCCCCTGGGACAGACCACGAACACTGAAGCTTTCTTT